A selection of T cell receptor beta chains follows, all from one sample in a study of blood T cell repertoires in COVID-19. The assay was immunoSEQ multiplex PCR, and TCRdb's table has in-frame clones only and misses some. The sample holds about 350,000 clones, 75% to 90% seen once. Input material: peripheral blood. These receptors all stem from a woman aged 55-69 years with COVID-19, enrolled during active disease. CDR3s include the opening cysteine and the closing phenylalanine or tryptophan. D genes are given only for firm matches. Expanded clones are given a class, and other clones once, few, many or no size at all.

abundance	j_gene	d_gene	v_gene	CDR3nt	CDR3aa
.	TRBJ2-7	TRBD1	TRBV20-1	TGCAGTGCTAGTAACAGGGGTCTTTACGAGCAGTACTTC	CSASNRGLYEQYF
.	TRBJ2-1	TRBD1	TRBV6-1	TGTGCCAGCAGTGAAGGGGGGACAGGGACGAATGAGCAGTTCTTC	CASSEGGTGTNEQFF
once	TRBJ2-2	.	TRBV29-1	TGCAGCGTTGAAGGCAGGGTTAACACCGGGGAGCTGTTTTTT	CSVEGRVNTGELFF
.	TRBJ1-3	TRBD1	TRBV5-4	TGTGCCAGCAGCTTGGCAAAAGACAGGGCTGGAAACACCATATATTTT	CASSLAKDRAGNTIYF
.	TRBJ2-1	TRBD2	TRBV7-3	TGTGCCAGCAGCTCCGGACTAGCGGGGGCGCCAGAGCAGTTCTTC	CASSSGLAGAPEQFF
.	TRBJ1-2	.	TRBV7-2	TGTGCCAGCAGTCAGTACTATGGCTACACCTTC	CASSQYYGYTF
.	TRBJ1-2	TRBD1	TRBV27	TGTGCCAGCAGTGTGGCGACAGGGGGCTATGGCTACACCTTC	CASSVATGGYGYTF
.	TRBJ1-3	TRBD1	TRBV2	TGTGCCAGCGGGGACAGGGGCTTCGGAAACACCATATATTTT	CASGDRGFGNTIYF
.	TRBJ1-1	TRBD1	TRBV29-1	TGCAGCGCCCGGCAAAGCAGGGGGACTGAAGCTTTCTTT	CSARQSRGTEAFF
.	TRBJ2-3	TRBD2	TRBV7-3	TGTGCCAGCAGCTTAGGGACTAGCGGGGGGGCGAGGATAGATACGCAGTATTTT	CASSLGTSGGARIDTQYF
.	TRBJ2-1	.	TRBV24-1	TGTGCCACCAGTGATGTTGACTCCGCTTGGAATGAGCAGTTCTTC	CATSDVDSAWNEQFF
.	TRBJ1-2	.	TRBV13	TGTGCCAGCAGCTACGGACTGGATAGCTATGGCTACACCTTC	CASSYGLDSYGYTF
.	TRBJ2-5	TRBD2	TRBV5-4	TGTGCCAGCCGACTAGCGTCAAAAGAGACCCAGTACTTC	CASRLASKETQYF
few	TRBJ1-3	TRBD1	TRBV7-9	TGTGCCAGCAGCTTACCTACAGGGGGCTCTGGAAACACCATATATTTT	CASSLPTGGSGNTIYF
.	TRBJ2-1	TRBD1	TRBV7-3	TGTGCCAGCAGCTTAGGGACAGGGGGCGAAAATGAGCAGTTCTTC	CASSLGTGGENEQFF
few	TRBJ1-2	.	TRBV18	TGTGCCAGCTCACCCTCCAATGGGGGGGTGTATGGCTACACCTTC	CASSPSNGGVYGYTF
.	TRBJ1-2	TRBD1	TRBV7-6	TGTGCCAGCAGCGCAAGTCCTAGGACAGGATCTAACTATGGCTACACCTTC	CASSASPRTGSNYGYTF
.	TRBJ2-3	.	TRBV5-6	TGTGCCAGCAGCCTGCCCTTGGGCATGAGTAGCACAGATACGCAGTATTTT	CASSLPLGMSSTDTQYF
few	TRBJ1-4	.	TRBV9	TGTGCCAGCCGGGGAGTTGGTGAAAAACTGTTTTTT	CASRGVGEKLFF
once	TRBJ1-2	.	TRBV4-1	TGCGCCAGCAGCCAGGGCATTTACGGCTACACCTTC	CASSQGIYGYTF
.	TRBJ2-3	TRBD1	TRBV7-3	TGTGCCAGCACCCAAGGGGGACAGGACACAGATACGCAGTATTTT	CASTQGGQDTDTQYF
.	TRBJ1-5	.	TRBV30	TGTGCCTGGAGTGCAGGTTTTAGCAATCAGCCCCAGCATTTT	CAWSAGFSNQPQHF
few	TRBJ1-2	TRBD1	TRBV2	TGTGCCAGCAGTGTTGGGACAGGGAGCTTCTATGGCTACACCTTC	CASSVGTGSFYGYTF
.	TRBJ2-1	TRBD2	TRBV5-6	TGTGCCAGCAGCATAGGCGGGGGGGATTACAATGAGCAGTTCTTC	CASSIGGGDYNEQFF
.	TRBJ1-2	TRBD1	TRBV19	TGTGCCAGTAGTCTAAGAGACAGGGGCTATGGCTACACCTTC	CASSLRDRGYGYTF
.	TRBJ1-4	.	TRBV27	TGTGCCAGCAGTTTTTTATCCGGGGTCGCGGATGAAAAACTGTTTTTT	CASSFLSGVADEKLFF
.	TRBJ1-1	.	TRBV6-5	TGTGCCAGCAGTTATAGTGGTGGCACTGAAGCTTTCTTT	CASSYSGGTEAFF
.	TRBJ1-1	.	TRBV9	TGTGCCAGCAGCCAACAGAACACTGAAGCTTTCTTT	CASSQQNTEAFF
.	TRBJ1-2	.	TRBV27	TGTGCCAGCAGTCCTCACCCGGACAGAGCCTATGGCTACACCTTC	CASSPHPDRAYGYTF
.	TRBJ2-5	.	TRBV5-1	TGCGCCAGCAGCTTGTTTACTAGCCGGGAGACCCAGTACTTC	CASSLFTSRETQYF
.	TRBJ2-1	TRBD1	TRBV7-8	TGTGCCAGCAGCTTAGACATACCCCAGGGGGATGAGCAGTTCTTC	CASSLDIPQGDEQFF
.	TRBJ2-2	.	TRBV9	TGTGCCAGCAGCGTGTCTCCCGGGGAGCTGTTTTTT	CASSVSPGELFF
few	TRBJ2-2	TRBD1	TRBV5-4	TGTGCCAGCAGCTTCGGCGTCGGACAGGGAAATACCGGGGAGCTGTTTTTT	CASSFGVGQGNTGELFF
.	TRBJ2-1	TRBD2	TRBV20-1	TGCAGTGCTAGTGGAGCGGGACTAGCGGGGGCCCACCTCTCCTACAATGAGCAGTTCTTC	CSASGAGLAGAHLSYNEQFF
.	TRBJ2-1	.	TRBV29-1	TGCAGCGTTGAGAGCGGGTTCAGCTCCTACAATGAGCAGTTCTTC	CSVESGFSSYNEQFF
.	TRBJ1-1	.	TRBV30	TGTGCCTGGAGTCCAAATTACCGGGACACCTCGAACACTGAAGCTTTCTTT	CAWSPNYRDTSNTEAFF
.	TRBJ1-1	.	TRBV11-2	TGTGCCAGCAGCTTAGGTATTTTAGATGAAGCTTTCTTT	CASSLGILDEAFF
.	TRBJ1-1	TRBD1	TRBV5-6	TGTGCCAGCAGCCCCCCAGGGACAGGGGGTATGAACACTGAAGCTTTCTTT	CASSPPGTGGMNTEAFF